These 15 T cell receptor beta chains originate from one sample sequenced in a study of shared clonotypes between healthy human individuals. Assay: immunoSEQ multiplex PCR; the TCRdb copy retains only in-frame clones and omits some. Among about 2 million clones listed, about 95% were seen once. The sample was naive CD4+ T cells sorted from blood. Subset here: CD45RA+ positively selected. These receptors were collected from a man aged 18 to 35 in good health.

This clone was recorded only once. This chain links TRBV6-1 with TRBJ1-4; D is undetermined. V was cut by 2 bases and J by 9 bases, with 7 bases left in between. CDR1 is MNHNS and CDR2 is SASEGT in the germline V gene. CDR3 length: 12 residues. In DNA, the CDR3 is TGTGCCAGCAGTGAAACTTCCAAAAAACTGTTTTTT. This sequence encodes CASSETSKKLFF.

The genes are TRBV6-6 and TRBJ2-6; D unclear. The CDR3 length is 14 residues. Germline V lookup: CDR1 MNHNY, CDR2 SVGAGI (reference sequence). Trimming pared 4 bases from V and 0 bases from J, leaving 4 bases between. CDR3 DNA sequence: TGTGCCAGCAGTTTCGACTCTGGGGCCAACGTCCTGACTTTC. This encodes CASSFDSGANVLTF.

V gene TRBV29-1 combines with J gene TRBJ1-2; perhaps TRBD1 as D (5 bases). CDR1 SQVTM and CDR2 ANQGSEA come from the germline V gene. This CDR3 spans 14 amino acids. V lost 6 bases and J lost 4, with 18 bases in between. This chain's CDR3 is CSVDEGRGSYGYTF. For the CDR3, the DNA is TGCAGCGTAGACGAGGGTAGGGGCTCCTATGGCTACACCTTC.

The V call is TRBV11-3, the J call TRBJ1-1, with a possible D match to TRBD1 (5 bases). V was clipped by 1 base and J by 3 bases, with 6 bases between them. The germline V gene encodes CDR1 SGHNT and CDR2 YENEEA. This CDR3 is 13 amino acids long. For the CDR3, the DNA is TGTGCCAGCAGCTTAGGACAGCACACTGAAGCTTTCTTT. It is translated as CASSLGQHTEAFF.

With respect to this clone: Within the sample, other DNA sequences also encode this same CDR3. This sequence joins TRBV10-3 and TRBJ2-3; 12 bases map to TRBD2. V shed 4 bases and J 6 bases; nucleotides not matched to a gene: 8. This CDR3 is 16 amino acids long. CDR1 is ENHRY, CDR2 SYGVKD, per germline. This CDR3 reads CAISARLAGAGDTQYF. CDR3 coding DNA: TGTGCCATCAGTGCGAGACTAGCGGGAGCTGGGGATACGCAGTATTTT.

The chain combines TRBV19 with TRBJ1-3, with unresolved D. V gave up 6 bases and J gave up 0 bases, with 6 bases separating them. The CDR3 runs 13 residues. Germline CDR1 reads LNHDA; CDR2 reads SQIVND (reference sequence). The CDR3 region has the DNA TGTGCCAGTAGACAGAACTCTGGAAACACCATATATTTT. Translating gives CASRQNSGNTIYF.

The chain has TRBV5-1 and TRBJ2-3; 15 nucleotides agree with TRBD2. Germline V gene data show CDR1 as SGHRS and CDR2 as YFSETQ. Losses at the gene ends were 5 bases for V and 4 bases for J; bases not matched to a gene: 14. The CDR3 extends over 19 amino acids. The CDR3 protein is CASSISRTSGGDRSDTQYF. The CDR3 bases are TGCGCCAGCAGTATCTCCCGGACTAGCGGGGGGGATCGCTCAGATACGCAGTATTTT.

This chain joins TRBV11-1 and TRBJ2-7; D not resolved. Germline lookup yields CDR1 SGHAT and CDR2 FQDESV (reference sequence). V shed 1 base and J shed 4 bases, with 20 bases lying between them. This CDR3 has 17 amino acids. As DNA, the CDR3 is TGTGCCAGCAGCTTAGGTGATAGCAACGGCCTATCGTACGAGCAGTACTTC. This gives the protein CASSLGDSNGLSYEQYF.

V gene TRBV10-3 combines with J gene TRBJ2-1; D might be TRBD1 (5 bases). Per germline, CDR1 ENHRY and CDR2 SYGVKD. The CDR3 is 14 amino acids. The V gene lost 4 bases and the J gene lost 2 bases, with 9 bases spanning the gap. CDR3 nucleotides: TGTGCCATCAGTGGTCAGGGCACCTACAATGAGCAGTTCTTC. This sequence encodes CAISGQGTYNEQFF.

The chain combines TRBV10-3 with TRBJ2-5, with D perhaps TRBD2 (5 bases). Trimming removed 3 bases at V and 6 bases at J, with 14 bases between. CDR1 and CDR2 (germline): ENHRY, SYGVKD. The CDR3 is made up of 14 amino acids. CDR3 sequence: CAISEGVSVKTQYF. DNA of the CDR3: TGTGCCATCAGTGAAGGCGTTAGCGTGAAGACCCAGTACTTC.

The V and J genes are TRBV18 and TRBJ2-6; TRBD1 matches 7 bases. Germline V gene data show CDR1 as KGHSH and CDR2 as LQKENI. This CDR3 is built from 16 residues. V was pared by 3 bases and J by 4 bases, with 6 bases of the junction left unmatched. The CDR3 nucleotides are TGTGCCAGCTCACCCACGAGGGGGCCCGGGGCCAACGTCCTGACTTTC. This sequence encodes CASSPTRGPGANVLTF.

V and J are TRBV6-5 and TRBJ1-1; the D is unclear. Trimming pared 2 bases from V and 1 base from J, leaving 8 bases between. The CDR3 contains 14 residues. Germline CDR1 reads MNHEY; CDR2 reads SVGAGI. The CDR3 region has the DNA TGTGCCAGCAGTTACCGGGTGGAGAACACTGAAGCTTTCTTT. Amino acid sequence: CASSYRVENTEAFF.

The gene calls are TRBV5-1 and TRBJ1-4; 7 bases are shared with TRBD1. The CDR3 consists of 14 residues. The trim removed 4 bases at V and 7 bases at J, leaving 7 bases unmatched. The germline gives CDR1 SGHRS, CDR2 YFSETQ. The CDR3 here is CASSKGGLGEKLFF. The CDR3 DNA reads TGCGCCAGCAGCAAAGGGGGCCTCGGTGAAAAACTGTTTTTT.

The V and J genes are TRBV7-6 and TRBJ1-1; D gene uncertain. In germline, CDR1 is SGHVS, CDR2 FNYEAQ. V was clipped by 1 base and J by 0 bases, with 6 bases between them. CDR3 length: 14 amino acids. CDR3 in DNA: TGTGCCAGCAGCTTAGGGGTTATGAACACTGAAGCTTTCTTT. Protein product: CASSLGVMNTEAFF.

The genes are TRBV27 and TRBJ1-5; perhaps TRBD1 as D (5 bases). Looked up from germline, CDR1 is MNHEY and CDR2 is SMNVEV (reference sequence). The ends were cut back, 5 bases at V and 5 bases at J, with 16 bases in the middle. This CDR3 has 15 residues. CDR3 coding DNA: TGTGCCAGCAGTCCCCTGGACAATAACTATCAGCCCCAGCATTTT. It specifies CASSPLDNNYQPQHF.